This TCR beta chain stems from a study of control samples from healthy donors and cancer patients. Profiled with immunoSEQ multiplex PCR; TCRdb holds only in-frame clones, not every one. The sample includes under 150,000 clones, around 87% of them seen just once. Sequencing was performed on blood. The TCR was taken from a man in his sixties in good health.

The CDR3 bases are TGCGCCAGCAGTCAATGTTGGACGGGGACGGACCAAAACACAGATACGCAGTATTTT. This codes for CASSQCWTGTDQNTDTQYF. This chain links TRBV23-1 with TRBJ2-3; either TRBD1 or TRBD2 may fit D (5 bases each). Being an ORF, TRBV23-1 has a function that is uncertain. The CDR3 runs to 19 residues. V was cut by 1 base and J by 2 bases, with 22 bases left in between.